This T cell receptor beta chain emerged from a study of shared clonotypes between healthy human individuals. Study background: CD8 memory received one plate per donor, CD8 naive two, CD4 memory three and CD4 naive three.

Findings of the study overall: The sampled material consisted only of blood, and tissue repertoires are likely to differ.

As defined, naive CD8 cells were CD45RO-negative and positively selected for CCR7, with terminally differentiated effector memory CD45RA+ cells excluded. This clone was counted once. Its target is unknown. Clones were read by immunoSEQ multiplex PCR, and TCRdb kept only the in-frame ones, dropping some. The sample yields around 2.1 million clones, just over 90% seen once. The CDR3 runs 15 residues. The germline V gene has CDR1 LNHDA and CDR2 SQIVND (reference sequence). V lost 5 bases and J 4 bases, leaving 17 bases between the germline ends. Sequenced sample: naive CD8+ T cells from PBMCs. The chain joins TRBV19 to TRBJ2-5; TRBD1 might be the D (6 bases). The sequence was collected from a young man in good health. Some clones in this sample may be carry-over from other donors' samples. DNA for the CDR3: TGTGCCAGTAGTTCCCGGGACATAGAGGGAGAGACCCAGTACTTC. Its translation is CASSSRDIEGETQYF.